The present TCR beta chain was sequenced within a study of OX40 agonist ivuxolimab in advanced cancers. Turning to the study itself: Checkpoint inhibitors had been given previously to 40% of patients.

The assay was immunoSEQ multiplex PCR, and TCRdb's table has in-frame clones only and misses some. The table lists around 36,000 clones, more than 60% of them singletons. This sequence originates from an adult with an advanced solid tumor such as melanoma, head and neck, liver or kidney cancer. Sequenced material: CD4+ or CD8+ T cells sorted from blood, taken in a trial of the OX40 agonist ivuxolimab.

In nucleotides, the CDR3 is TGTGCCAGCAGCGTGGCTCCAAGCTATGGCTACACCTTC. Translated: CASSVAPSYGYTF. The V gene is TRBV9, the J gene TRBJ1-2; D remains unclear. Germline lookup yields CDR1 SGDLS and CDR2 YYNGEE. The length of the CDR3 is 13 residues. The ends were cut back, 2 bases at V and 4 bases at J, with 9 bases in the middle.